The 14 T cell receptor beta chains given below trace back to one sample, sequenced in a study of technical replicates of blood from four donors. Libraries were prepared by immunoSEQ multiplex PCR; TCRdb keeps only in-frame clonotypes and omits some of them. The profile shows 70,000 or so clones, under 99% of them singletons. Sequencing was carried out using T cells isolated from PBMCs. The receptor source for this set is a human donor in good health.

Only one count was recorded for this clone. V is TRBV19 and J is TRBJ2-7, with unresolved D. This CDR3 has 12 residues. Germline assignment: CDR1 LNHDA and CDR2 SQIVND (reference sequence). V was pared by 4 bases and J by 3 bases, with 7 bases between. For the CDR3, the DNA is TGTGCCAGTAGTACGGGTCTCTACGAGCAGTACTTC. This codes for CASSTGLYEQYF. Together with reference TRBV19 and TRBJ2-7, the CDR3 gives the full variable domain: DGGITQSPKYLFRKEGQNVTLSCEQNLNHDAMYWYRQDPGQGLRLIYYSQIVNDFQKGDIAEGYSVSREKKESFPLTVTSAQKNPTAFYLCASSTGLYEQYFGPGTRLTVT.

This clone has just a few counts. The V and J genes are TRBV7-9 and TRBJ1-2, with D possibly being TRBD1 (5 bases). Trimming took off 5 bases at V and 4 bases at J, with 14 bases between the two ends. Germline V gene sequence: CDR1 SEHNR, CDR2 FQNEAQ (reference sequence). CDR3 size: 14 residues. The CDR3: CASSPRGGGYGYTF. Here the CDR3 DNA reads TGTGCCAGCAGCCCCCGGGGGGGAGGCTATGGCTACACCTTC.

In DNA form, the CDR3 reads TGTGCCAGCAGTTACGGGGGGGAGGGCGGGGAGCTGTTTTTT. This sequence encodes CASSYGGEGGELFF. V gene TRBV27 combines with J gene TRBJ2-2, with 8 nucleotides matching TRBD2. The germline CDR1 and CDR2 sequences are MNHEY and SMNVEV (reference sequence). J lost 7 bases, V lost 4 bases, and 5 bases had no gene match. The CDR3 totals 14 residues.

V and J are TRBV2 and TRBJ2-1; D is perhaps TRBD1 (6 bases). With 7 bases removed from V and 9 bases from J, the gap between germline ends came to 19 bases. The CDR3 is made up of 14 amino acids. The germline V gene has CDR1 SNHLY and CDR2 FYNNEI. This CDR3 is CASTSEGERGEQFF. The CDR3 nucleotides are TGTGCCAGCACTTCAGAGGGGGAGAGAGGTGAGCAGTTCTTC. The full variable domain, rest sourced from reference TRBV2 and TRBJ2-1, is EPEVTQTPSHQVTQMGQEVILRCVPISNHLYFYWYRQILGQKVEFLVSFYNNEISEKSEIFDDQFSVERPDGSNFTLKIRSTKLEDSAMYFCASTSEGERGEQFFGPGTRLTVL.

The chain carries TRBV2 and TRBJ2-1; maybe TRBD2 (6 bases). Germline V CDR1 and CDR2: SNHLY, FYNNEI. The CDR3 sequence is 19 residues long. Trimming cost V 6 bases and J 7 bases, with 31 bases left between them. The CDR3 is CASRPLFGPGRGALNEQFF. In nucleotides, the CDR3 is TGTGCCAGCAGGCCTCTTTTCGGGCCGGGGCGGGGTGCCCTAAATGAGCAGTTCTTC.

The J gene is TRBJ1-2, the V gene TRBV30, with D perhaps matching TRBD1 (5 bases). V dropped 7 bases and J dropped 0 bases, with 12 bases sitting between them. The CDR3 loop spans 13 amino acids. CDR1 GTSNPN and CDR2 SVGIG come from the germline V gene (reference sequence). Here the CDR3 DNA reads TGTGCCTACCAAGGGGAAGCTAACTATGGCTACACCTTC. Its translation: CAYQGEANYGYTF.

This chain links TRBV5-1 with TRBJ2-1; weak D call: TRBD2 (7 bases). V gave up 0 bases and J gave up 9 bases, with 16 bases separating them. The CDR3 is 15 amino acids. Germline CDR1 reads SGHRS; CDR2 reads YFSETQ. The CDR3 sequence: CASSLEGEGQGEQFF. The CDR3 DNA sequence: TGCGCCAGCAGCTTGGAGGGGGAGGGCCAGGGTGAGCAGTTCTTC.

This clone was recorded only once. The chain links TRBV5-6 to TRBJ1-2; 10 nucleotides match TRBD1. Germline assignment: CDR1 SGHDT and CDR2 YYEEEE. V lost 9 bases to trimming and J lost 8 bases; unmatched junction nucleotides: 13. The CDR3 is 14 amino acids. The CDR3 here is CATNKLGTGVGYTF. Here the CDR3 DNA reads TGTGCCACCAACAAACTGGGGACAGGGGTCGGCTACACCTTC.

The V call is TRBV7-6, the J call TRBJ1-1, with D possibly matching TRBD1 (6 bases). The V gene's germline CDR1 is SGHVS and CDR2 FNYEAQ. Trimming cost V 5 bases and J 5 bases, with 12 bases left between them. The CDR3 totals 13 residues. CDR3 protein: CASSQGKRTEAFF. CDR3 sequence (DNA): TGTGCCAGCAGCCAGGGGAAGAGGACTGAAGCTTTCTTT. Full variable domain (outside the CDR3, taken from reference TRBV7-6 and TRBJ1-1): GAGVSQSPRYKVTKRGQDVALRCDPISGHVSLYWYRQALGQGPEFLTYFNYEAQQDKSGLPNDRFSAERPEGSISTLTIQRTEQRDSAMYRCASSQGKRTEAFFGQGTRLTVV.

The gene calls are TRBV7-2 and TRBJ2-3, with TRBD2 matching 9 bases. The CDR3 is 16 amino acids. Germline assignment: CDR1 SGHTA and CDR2 FQGNSA. J was trimmed by 4 bases and V by 4 bases; bases with no gene match: 9. The CDR3 sequence is CASSWNSGSDADTQYF. The CDR3 DNA reads TGTGCCAGCAGCTGGAATAGCGGGAGTGATGCAGATACGCAGTATTTT.

This chain connects TRBV4-1 to TRBJ1-3; D unresolved. CDR1 is MGHRA, CDR2 YSYEKL, per germline. Trimming stripped 4 bases from V and 0 bases from J, with 10 bases between. This CDR3 comprises 15 residues. CDR3 sequence (DNA): TGCGCCAGCAGCCCCCAGGTCCTCTCTGGAAACACCATATATTTT. Translation: CASSPQVLSGNTIYF.

The rearrangement uses TRBV27 and TRBJ2-6; 9 positions match TRBD1. V trimming: 4 bases; J trimming: 0 bases; junction bases outside the gene matches: 4. This CDR3 has 17 amino acids. Germline CDR1 is MNHEY and CDR2 is SMNVEV (reference sequence). The CDR3 region has the DNA TGTGCCAGCAGTTGGACAGGGGTTTACTCTGGGGCCAACGTCCTGACTTTC. Translating gives CASSWTGVYSGANVLTF. The whole variable domain, remainder taken from reference TRBV27 and TRBJ2-6, is EAQVTQNPRYLITVTGKKLTVTCSQNMNHEYMSWYRQDPGLGLRQIYYSMNVEVTDKGDVPEGYKVSRKEKRNFPLILESPSPNQTSLYFCASSWTGVYSGANVLTFGAGSRLTVL.

V and J are TRBV27 and TRBJ2-2; TRBD1 aligns across 11 bases. The CDR3 has 17 amino acids. Trimming at V came to 6 bases and at J to 4 bases, leaving 10 bases not matched to a gene. Germline CDR1 is MNHEY and CDR2 is SMNVEV (reference sequence). DNA for the CDR3: TGTGCCAGCAGATGGACAGGGGGCCGTACCTTCACCGGGGAGCTGTTTTTT. Amino acid sequence: CASRWTGGRTFTGELFF.

This clone came up a few times. The chain is built from TRBV5-4 and TRBJ1-1, with unresolved D. Germline values: CDR1 SGHNT, CDR2 YYREEE (reference sequence). The V and J ends lost 1 base and 11 bases respectively, with 15 bases between them. This CDR3 comprises 13 residues. The CDR3 loop reads CASSLRLEGSAFF. The CDR3 DNA reads TGTGCCAGCAGCTTGCGCCTTGAGGGTTCGGCTTTCTTT.